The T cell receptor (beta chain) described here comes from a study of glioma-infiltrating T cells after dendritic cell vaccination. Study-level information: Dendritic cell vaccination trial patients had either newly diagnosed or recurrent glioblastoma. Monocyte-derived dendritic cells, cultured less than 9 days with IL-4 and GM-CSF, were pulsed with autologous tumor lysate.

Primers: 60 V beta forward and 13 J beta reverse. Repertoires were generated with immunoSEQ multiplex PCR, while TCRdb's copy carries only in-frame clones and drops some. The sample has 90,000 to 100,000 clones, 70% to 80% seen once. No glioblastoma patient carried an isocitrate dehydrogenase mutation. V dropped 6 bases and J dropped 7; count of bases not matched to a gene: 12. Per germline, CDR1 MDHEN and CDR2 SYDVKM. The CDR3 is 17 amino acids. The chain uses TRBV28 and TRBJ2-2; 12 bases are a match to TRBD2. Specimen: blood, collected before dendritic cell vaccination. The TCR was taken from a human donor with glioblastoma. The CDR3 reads CASSPGLAGSLGGELFF. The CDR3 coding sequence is TGTGCCAGCAGCCCCGGACTAGCGGGAAGTTTGGGCGGGGAGCTGTTTTTT.